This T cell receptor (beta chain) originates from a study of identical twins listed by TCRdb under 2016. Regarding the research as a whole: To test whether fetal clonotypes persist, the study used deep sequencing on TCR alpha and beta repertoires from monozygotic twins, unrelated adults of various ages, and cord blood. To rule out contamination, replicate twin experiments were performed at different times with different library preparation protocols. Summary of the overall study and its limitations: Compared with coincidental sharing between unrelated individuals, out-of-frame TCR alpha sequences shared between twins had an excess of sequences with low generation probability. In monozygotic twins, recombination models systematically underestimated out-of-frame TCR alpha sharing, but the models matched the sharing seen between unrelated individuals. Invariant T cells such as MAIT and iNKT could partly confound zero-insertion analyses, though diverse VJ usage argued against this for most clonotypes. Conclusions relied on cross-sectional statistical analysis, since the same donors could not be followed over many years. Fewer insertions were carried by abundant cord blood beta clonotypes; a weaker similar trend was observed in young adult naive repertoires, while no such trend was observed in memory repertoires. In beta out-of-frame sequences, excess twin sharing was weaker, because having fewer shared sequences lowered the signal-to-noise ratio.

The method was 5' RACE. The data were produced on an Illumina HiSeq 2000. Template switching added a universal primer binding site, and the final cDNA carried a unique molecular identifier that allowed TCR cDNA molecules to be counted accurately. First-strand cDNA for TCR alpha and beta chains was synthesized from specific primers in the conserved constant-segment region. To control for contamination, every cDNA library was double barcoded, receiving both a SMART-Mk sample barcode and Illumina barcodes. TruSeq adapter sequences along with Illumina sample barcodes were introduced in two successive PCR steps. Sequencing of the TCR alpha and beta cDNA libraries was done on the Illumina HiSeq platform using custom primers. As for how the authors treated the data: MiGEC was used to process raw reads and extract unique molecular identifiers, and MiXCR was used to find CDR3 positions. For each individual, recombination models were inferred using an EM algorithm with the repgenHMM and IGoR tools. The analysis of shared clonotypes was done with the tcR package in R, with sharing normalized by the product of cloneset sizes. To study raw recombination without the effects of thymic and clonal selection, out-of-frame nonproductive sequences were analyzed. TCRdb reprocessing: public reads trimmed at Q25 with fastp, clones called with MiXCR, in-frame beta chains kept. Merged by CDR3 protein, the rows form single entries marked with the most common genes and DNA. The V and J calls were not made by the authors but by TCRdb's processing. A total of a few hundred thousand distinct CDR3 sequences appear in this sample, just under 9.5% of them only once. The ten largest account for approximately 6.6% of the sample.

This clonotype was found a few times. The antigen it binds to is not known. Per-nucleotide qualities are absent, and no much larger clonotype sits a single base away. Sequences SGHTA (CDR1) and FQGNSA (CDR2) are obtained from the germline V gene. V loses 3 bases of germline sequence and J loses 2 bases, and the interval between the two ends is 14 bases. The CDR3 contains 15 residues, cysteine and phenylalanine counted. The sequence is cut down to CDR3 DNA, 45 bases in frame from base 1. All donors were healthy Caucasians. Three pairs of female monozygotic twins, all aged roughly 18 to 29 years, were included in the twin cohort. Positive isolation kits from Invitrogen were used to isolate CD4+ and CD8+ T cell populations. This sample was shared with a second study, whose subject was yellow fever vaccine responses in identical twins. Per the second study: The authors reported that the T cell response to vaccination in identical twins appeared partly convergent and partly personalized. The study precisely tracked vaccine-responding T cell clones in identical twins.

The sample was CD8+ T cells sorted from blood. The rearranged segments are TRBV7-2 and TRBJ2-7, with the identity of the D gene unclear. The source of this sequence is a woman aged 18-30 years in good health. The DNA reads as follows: TGTGCCAGCAGCTTTTTCACACAGCCAGCCTACGAGCAGTACTTC. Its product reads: CASSFFTQPAYEQYF.